These T cell receptor beta chains were read from a single sample in a study of regulatory T cells in long-lasting Graves disease. MiXCR, run by TCRdb on the multiplex PCR reads, gives a single entry per CDR3 protein. The table records 400,000 to 550,000 distinct CDR3 sequences, about 15% of them present only once. These same data were also listed under a study on T cells in Graves' hyperthyroidism and ophthalmopathy.

The sequencing here drew on peripheral blood mononuclear cells (PBMCs), taken at new diagnosis, from a patient treated with antithyroid drugs. The receptors derive from a woman younger than 45 with Graves disease. CDR3s include the opening cysteine and the closing phenylalanine or tryptophan. Fields, in order: CDR3 DNA, CDR3 protein, D gene, J gene, V gene, CDR3 length, clone size. D genes are given only for firm matches. The size entry is marked missing in some rows and otherwise reads once, few, many or a size class.

DNA: TGTGCCAGCAGCTTTTCGTCGGGTACGCAGTATTTT; CDR3: CASSFSSGTQYF; D: NA; J: TRBJ2-3; V: TRBV12-3/TRBV12-4; length: 12; size: many
DNA: TGTGCCAGCAGTCAACCGGGAAGCAATGAGCAGTTCTTC; CDR3: CASSQPGSNEQFF; D: NA; J: TRBJ2-1; V: TRBV28; length: 13; size: many
DNA: TGTGCCACCAGTGGTTTCTCTTCGACAGGGCGGGTCGAGCAGTACTTC; CDR3: CATSGFSSTGRVEQYF; D: TRBD1; J: TRBJ2-7; V: TRBV24-1; length: 16; size: many
DNA: TGTGCCAGCAGCTTTTGGGTCTTCGGGCTAGCGGGAACCTACGAGCAGTACTTC; CDR3: CASSFWVFGLAGTYEQYF; D: TRBD2; J: TRBJ2-7; V: TRBV7-2; length: 18; size: many
DNA: TGTGCCAGCAGTTACTCTGACACTCCGGGACAGGGAACGTATTTT; CDR3: CASSYSDTPGQGTYF; D: TRBD1; J: TRBJ2-3; V: TRBV6-5; length: 15; size: NA
DNA: TGTGCCAGCAGCTTAGCTGGGGGACTAGCGGGAGGCTACGAGCAGTACTTC; CDR3: CASSLAGGLAGGYEQYF; D: TRBD2; J: TRBJ2-7; V: TRBV7-9; length: 17; size: many
DNA: TGTGCCAGCTCAGCCAGGGGTAGTGGCACTGAAGCTTTCTTT; CDR3: CASSARGSGTEAFF; D: NA; J: TRBJ1-1; V: TRBV18; length: 14; size: many
DNA: TGCGCCAGCAGACCCACAGGAAATAGCAATCAGCCCCAGCATTTT; CDR3: CASRPTGNSNQPQHF; D: NA; J: TRBJ1-5; V: TRBV4-1; length: 15; size: NA
DNA: TGTGCCAGCAGTTACTCGGGACTAACTGTCTACGAGCAGTACTTC; CDR3: CASSYSGLTVYEQYF; D: TRBD2; J: TRBJ2-7; V: TRBV6-2/TRBV6-3; length: 15; size: NA
DNA: TGTGCCAGCAGTTTATCCGACAATCAGCCCCAGCATTTT; CDR3: CASSLSDNQPQHF; D: NA; J: TRBJ1-5; V: TRBV27; length: 13; size: many
DNA: TGCAGCGTTTTCAAGACCGGCACTGAAGCTTTCTTT; CDR3: CSVFKTGTEAFF; D: NA; J: TRBJ1-1; V: TRBV29-1; length: 12; size: many
DNA: TGTGCCACCAGTGAGGCCGGGACAGGGGAAGATACGCAGTATTTT; CDR3: CATSEAGTGEDTQYF; D: TRBD1; J: TRBJ2-3; V: TRBV24-1; length: 15; size: NA
DNA: TGTGCCAGCAGTTTATTTCACAATGAGCAGTTCTTC; CDR3: CASSLFHNEQFF; D: NA; J: TRBJ2-1; V: TRBV28; length: 12; size: few
DNA: TGTGCCAGCAGACTAGCGGGAGGTAATAGTATCACCGGGGAGCTGTTTTTT; CDR3: CASRLAGGNSITGELFF; D: TRBD2; J: TRBJ2-2; V: TRBV12-3/TRBV12-4; length: 17; size: many
DNA: TGCGCCAGCAGCTTGACAACGGGTAGGGGATCCTACAATGAGCAGTTCTTC; CDR3: CASSLTTGRGSYNEQFF; D: NA; J: TRBJ2-1; V: TRBV5-1; length: 17; size: many
DNA: TGCGCCAGCAGCATCCGGGGACTAGCGGGGTTCAAAAACATTCAGTACTTC; CDR3: CASSIRGLAGFKNIQYF; D: TRBD2; J: TRBJ2-4; V: TRBV5-1; length: 17; size: many
DNA: TGTGCCACCAGCAGAGATGTCGGGGACAATGAGCAGTTCTTC; CDR3: CATSRDVGDNEQFF; D: NA; J: TRBJ2-1; V: TRBV15; length: 14; size: few
DNA: TGTGCCAGCAGCCAAGTGCGGAGCCGGGACAATGAGCAGTTCTTC; CDR3: CASSQVRSRDNEQFF; D: NA; J: TRBJ2-1; V: TRBV14; length: 15; size: many
DNA: TGTGCCAGCAGCGACGGGGTAGCGGATCCCCGCGAGCAGTACTTC; CDR3: CASSDGVADPREQYF; D: NA; J: TRBJ2-7; V: TRBV7-9; length: 15; size: few
DNA: TGTGCCAGCAGCACTCAAGGACTAGCGGGGTCCTACGAGCAGTACTTC; CDR3: CASSTQGLAGSYEQYF; D: TRBD2; J: TRBJ2-7; V: TRBV7-9; length: 16; size: many
DNA: TGTGCCTGGAGTTCGGGGGGCCAGCAGCAGTACTTC; CDR3: CAWSSGGQQQYF; D: NA; J: TRBJ2-7; V: TRBV30; length: 12; size: NA
DNA: TGCAGTGCTAGACTCGGGGGTACCTACAATGAGCAGTTCTTC; CDR3: CSARLGGTYNEQFF; D: NA; J: TRBJ2-1; V: TRBV20-1; length: 14; size: many
DNA: TGTGCCAGCAGAATCGGACTAGCGGGAGGTTACAATGAGCAGTTCTTC; CDR3: CASRIGLAGGYNEQFF; D: TRBD2; J: TRBJ2-1; V: TRBV28; length: 16; size: many
DNA: TGCAGTGCTAGGGGGACTGTGAGTGAGCAGTTCTTC; CDR3: CSARGTVSEQFF; D: NA; J: TRBJ2-1; V: TRBV20-1; length: 12; size: NA
DNA: TGTGCCAGCTCACCGACTAGCGGGGAGGCCTACGAGCAGTACTTC; CDR3: CASSPTSGEAYEQYF; D: TRBD2; J: TRBJ2-7; V: TRBV18; length: 15; size: many
DNA: TGCGCCAGCCACCAACCTGCGACAGATGGAGATGAGCAGTTCTTC; CDR3: CASHQPATDGDEQFF; D: NA; J: TRBJ2-1; V: TRBV5-1; length: 15; size: many
DNA: TGCAGTGCCGGGCGTGCGGGGGGGACCCAGTACTTC; CDR3: CSAGRAGGTQYF; D: TRBD2; J: TRBJ2-5; V: TRBV20-1; length: 12; size: few
DNA: TGTGCCAGCAGTACTAGCAGGGGAAAGGCAGATACGCAGTATTTT; CDR3: CASSTSRGKADTQYF; D: NA; J: TRBJ2-3; V: TRBV6-1; length: 15; size: NA
DNA: TGCAGTGCTTTTGACAGGTTCGGCTCCTACAATGAGCAGTTCTTC; CDR3: CSAFDRFGSYNEQFF; D: NA; J: TRBJ2-1; V: TRBV20-1; length: 15; size: few
DNA: TGTGCCACCAGTGACGGACCCCTGATAACCTACAATGAGCAGTTCTTC; CDR3: CATSDGPLITYNEQFF; D: NA; J: TRBJ2-1; V: TRBV24-1; length: 16; size: many
DNA: TGTGCCAGCAGTGAAGGGACTAGCGGGAGGCAGCAGTACTTC; CDR3: CASSEGTSGRQQYF; D: TRBD2; J: TRBJ2-7; V: TRBV2; length: 14; size: NA
DNA: TGTGCCAGCAGCCAAGATCGAGGTAGGACTGCACAAGAGACCCAGTACTTC; CDR3: CASSQDRGRTAQETQYF; D: NA; J: TRBJ2-5; V: TRBV3-1; length: 17; size: many
DNA: TGTGCCAGCAGAGGCGGGGGGGCTTCCTACAATGAGCAGTTCTTC; CDR3: CASRGGGASYNEQFF; D: TRBD2; J: TRBJ2-1; V: TRBV14; length: 15; size: few
DNA: TGCAGTGCTAGAGAAAGCCAGGGGTCTGAAAAACTGTTTTTT; CDR3: CSARESQGSEKLFF; D: NA; J: TRBJ1-4; V: TRBV20-1; length: 14; size: NA
DNA: TGTGCCAGCAGCCCGATCGCATACGAGCAGTACTTC; CDR3: CASSPIAYEQYF; D: NA; J: TRBJ2-7; V: TRBV28; length: 12; size: NA
DNA: TGTGCCAGCAGTTCCCCAGGTATCAACTATGGCTACACCTTC; CDR3: CASSSPGINYGYTF; D: NA; J: TRBJ1-2; V: TRBV28; length: 14; size: NA
DNA: TGTGCCAGCAGCTTAGAAGGGGCGCCAGGGGCAGGCTTTTACAATGAGCAGTTCTTC; CDR3: CASSLEGAPGAGFYNEQFF; D: NA; J: TRBJ2-1; V: TRBV7-8; length: 19; size: many
DNA: TGTGCCAGCAGAGAACTAGCGGGAGATTCCAAGCAGTACTTC; CDR3: CASRELAGDSKQYF; D: TRBD2; J: TRBJ2-7; V: TRBV6-1; length: 14; size: many
DNA: TGTGCCAGCTCCGTGGACCAGAGTAACTATGGCTACACCTTC; CDR3: CASSVDQSNYGYTF; D: NA; J: TRBJ1-2; V: TRBV18; length: 14; size: few
DNA: TGTGCCAGCAGTTCCATCATCTCCACTAGAGACGGGATGAGCACAGATACGCAGTATTTT; CDR3: CASSSIISTRDGMSTDTQYF; D: NA; J: TRBJ2-3; V: TRBV12-3/TRBV12-4; length: 20; size: many
DNA: TGTGCCATCAGTGATGGGAGCACAGATACGCAGTATTTT; CDR3: CAISDGSTDTQYF; D: NA; J: TRBJ2-3; V: TRBV10-3; length: 13; size: few
DNA: TGTGCCAGCAGCGGCACGGGGCAGCGGTCGAGCACAGATACGCAGTATTTT; CDR3: CASSGTGQRSSTDTQYF; D: NA; J: TRBJ2-3; V: TRBV9; length: 17; size: many
DNA: TGTGCCATCAGTGACCCCGGGACTAAAAATGAAAAACTGTTTTTT; CDR3: CAISDPGTKNEKLFF; D: NA; J: TRBJ1-4; V: TRBV10-3; length: 15; size: NA
DNA: TGCGCCAGCAGCCAAGTCCTCCAAGAGACCCAGTACTTC; CDR3: CASSQVLQETQYF; D: NA; J: TRBJ2-5; V: TRBV3-1; length: 13; size: many
DNA: TGTGCCAGCAGCTTAGGGGGCAGGGTTCCCCCCTACGAGCAGTACTTC; CDR3: CASSLGGRVPPYEQYF; D: NA; J: TRBJ2-7; V: TRBV7-9; length: 16; size: many